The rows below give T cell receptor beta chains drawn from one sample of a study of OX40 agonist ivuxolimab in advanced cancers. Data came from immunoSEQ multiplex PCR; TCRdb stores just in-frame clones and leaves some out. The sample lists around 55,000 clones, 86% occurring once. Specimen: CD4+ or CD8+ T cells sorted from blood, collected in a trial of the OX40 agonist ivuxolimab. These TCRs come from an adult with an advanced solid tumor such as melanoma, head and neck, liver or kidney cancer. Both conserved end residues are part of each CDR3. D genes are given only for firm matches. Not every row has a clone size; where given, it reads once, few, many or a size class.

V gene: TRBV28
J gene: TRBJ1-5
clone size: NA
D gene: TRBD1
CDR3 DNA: TGTGCCAGCAGTGTGGACAGGGACAAAGTTAGATGGGTCAATCAGCCCCAGCATTTT
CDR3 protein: CASSVDRDKVRWVNQPQHF

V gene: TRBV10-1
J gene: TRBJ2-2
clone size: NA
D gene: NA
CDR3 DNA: TGCGCCAGCAGAGCCCGGGCCTCCGGAGTGGGGGAGCTGTTTTTT
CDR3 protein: CASRARASGVGELFF

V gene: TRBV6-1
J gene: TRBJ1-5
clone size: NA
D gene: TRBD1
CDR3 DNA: TGTGCCAGCAGTGAAGGGGCAGGGGGAACTCAGCCCCAGCATTTT
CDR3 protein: CASSEGAGGTQPQHF

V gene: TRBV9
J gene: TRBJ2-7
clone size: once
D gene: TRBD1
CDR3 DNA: TGTGCCAGCAGCGTAGGGGCAGGGGGCGTTTACGAGCAGTACTTC
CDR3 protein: CASSVGAGGVYEQYF

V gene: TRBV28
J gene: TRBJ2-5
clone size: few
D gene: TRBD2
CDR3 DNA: TGTGCCAGCAGCTCTGTAGCGGGAATGGCGGAGACCCAGTACTTC
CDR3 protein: CASSSVAGMAETQYF

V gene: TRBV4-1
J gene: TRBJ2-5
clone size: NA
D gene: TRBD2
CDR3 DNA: TGCGCCAGCAGCCAAGGAAGTGGCCTAGCGGGAGAGACCCAGTACTTC
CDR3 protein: CASSQGSGLAGETQYF

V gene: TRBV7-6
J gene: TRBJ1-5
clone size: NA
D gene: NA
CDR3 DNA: TGTGCCAGCAGCTCATTCCGGGCCCCTTATAGCAATCAGCCCCAGCATTTT
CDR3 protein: CASSSFRAPYSNQPQHF

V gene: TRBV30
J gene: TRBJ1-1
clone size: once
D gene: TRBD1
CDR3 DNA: TGTGCCTGGAGCCGCGGGACAGGGAACACTGAAGCTTTCTTT
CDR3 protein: CAWSRGTGNTEAFF

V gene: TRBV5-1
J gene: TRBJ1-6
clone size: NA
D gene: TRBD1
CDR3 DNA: TGCGCCAGCAGCTTGTCGGGACAGGGGGTTTCACCCCTCCACTTT
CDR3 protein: CASSLSGQGVSPLHF

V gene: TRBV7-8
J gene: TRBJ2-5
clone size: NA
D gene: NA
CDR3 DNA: TGTGCCAGCAGCTTCAACAGGGATCAAGAGACCCAGTACTTC
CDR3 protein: CASSFNRDQETQYF

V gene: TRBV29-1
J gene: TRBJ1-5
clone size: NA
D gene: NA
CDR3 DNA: TGCAGCGTTGTAGTTAGCAATCAGCCCCAGCATTTT
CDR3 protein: CSVVVSNQPQHF

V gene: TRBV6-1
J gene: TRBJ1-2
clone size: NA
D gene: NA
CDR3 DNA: TGTGCCAGCAGTTCCACAGGACCTGGAGGCTACACCTTC
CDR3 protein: CASSSTGPGGYTF

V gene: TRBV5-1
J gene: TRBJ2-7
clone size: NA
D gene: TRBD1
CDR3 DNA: TGCGCCAGCAGCTTGGGTATTGGGCAGGGGGCCACCTACGAGCAGTACTTC
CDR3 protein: CASSLGIGQGATYEQYF

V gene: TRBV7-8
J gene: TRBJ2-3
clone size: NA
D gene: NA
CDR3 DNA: TGTGCCAGCAGCTTAGAACATGGCACAGATACGCAGTATTTT
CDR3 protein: CASSLEHGTDTQYF

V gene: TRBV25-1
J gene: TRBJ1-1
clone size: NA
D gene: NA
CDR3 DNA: TGTGCCAGCTCCCTCCCAGGGAACACTGAAGCTTTCTTT
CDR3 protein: CASSLPGNTEAFF

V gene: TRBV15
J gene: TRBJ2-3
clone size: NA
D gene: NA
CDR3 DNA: TGTGCCACCAGCAGAGATTCGCGACTAGGAGTTTCGGATACGCAGTATTTT
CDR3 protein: CATSRDSRLGVSDTQYF

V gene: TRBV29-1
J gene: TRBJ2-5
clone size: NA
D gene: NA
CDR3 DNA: TGCAGCGCCGAGGGAAGCTGGGGAGAGACCCAGTACTTC
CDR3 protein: CSAEGSWGETQYF

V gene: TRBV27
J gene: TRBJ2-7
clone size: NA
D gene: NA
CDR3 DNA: TGTGCCAGCGGACGCCCCAGGGGACACGAGCAGTACTTC
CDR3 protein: CASGRPRGHEQYF

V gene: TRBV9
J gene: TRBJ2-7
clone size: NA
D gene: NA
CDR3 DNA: TGTGCCAGCAGCCCTAGAGAGAGAAGGAATCGCTACGAGCAGTACTTC
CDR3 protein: CASSPRERRNRYEQYF

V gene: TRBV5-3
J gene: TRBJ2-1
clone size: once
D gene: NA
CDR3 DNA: TGTGCCAGAACCCCCCACAATGAGCAGTTCTTC
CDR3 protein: CARTPHNEQFF

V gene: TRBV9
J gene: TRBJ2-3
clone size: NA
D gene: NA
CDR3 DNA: TGTGCCAGCAGCGGCGGGTTGACGCAAGGGTTATCCACAGATACGCAGTATTTT
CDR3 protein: CASSGGLTQGLSTDTQYF

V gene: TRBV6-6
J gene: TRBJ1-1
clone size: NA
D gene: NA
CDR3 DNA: TGTGCCAGCAGTTCCCCACAGGATAAAGCTTTCTTT
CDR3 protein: CASSSPQDKAFF

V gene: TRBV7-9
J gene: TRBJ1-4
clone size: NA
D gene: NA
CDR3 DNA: TGTGCCAGCAGCCCGAAGACTTTTAATGAAAAACTGTTTTTT
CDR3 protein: CASSPKTFNEKLFF

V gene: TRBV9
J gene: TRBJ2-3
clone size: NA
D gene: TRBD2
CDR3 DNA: TGTGCCAGCAGCGTGGGAGGGGCCCTCACAGATACGCAGTATTTT
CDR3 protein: CASSVGGALTDTQYF

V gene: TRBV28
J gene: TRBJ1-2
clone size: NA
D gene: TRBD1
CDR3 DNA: TGTGCCAGCAGATTTGGACAGGGCAGGAACTATGGCTACACCTTC
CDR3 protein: CASRFGQGRNYGYTF

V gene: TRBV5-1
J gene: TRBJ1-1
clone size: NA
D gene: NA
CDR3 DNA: TGCGCCAGCAGCCAAATGCCCGGAACACTGATAGCTTTCTTT
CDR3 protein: CASSQMPGTLIAFF

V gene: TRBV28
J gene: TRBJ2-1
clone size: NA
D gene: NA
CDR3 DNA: TGTGCCAGCGCGGGAATGGGGGCGGGGGCGATCGACAATGAGCAGTTCTTC
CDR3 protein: CASAGMGAGAIDNEQFF